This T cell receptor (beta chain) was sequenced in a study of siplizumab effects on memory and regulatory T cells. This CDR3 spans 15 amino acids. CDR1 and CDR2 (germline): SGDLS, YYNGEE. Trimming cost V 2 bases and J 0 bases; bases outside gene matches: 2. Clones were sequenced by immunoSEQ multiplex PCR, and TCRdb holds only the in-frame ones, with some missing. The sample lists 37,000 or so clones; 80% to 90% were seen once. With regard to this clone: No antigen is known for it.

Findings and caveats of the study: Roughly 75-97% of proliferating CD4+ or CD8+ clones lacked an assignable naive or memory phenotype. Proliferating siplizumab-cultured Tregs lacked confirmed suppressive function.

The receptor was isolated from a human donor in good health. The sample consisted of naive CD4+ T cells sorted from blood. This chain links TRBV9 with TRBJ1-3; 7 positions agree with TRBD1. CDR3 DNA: TGTGCCAGCAGCGTCCAGGGGGGCTCTGGAAACACCATATATTTT. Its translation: CASSVQGGSGNTIYF.